Below are 23 T cell receptor beta chains sequenced from a single sample in a study of blood T cells in healthy people across ages. The use of a sample-barcoded 5' primer and a J-beta primer mix characterized a second PCR of roughly 6 to 11 cycles. TCRdb reprocessed the 5' RACE reads via MiXCR and lists one record per CDR3 protein. The table lists more than 750,000 distinct CDR3 sequences, about 28% of them singletons. This same sample was also part of a study on T cells of mothers and their children.

The sequencing sample was made of blood. All receptors come from a woman aged 40-49 years in good health.

This clonotype was counted between two and nine times. The CDR3 DNA is TGTGCCAGCAGCTCCCTACAACTAGGTCACAGCACAGATACGCAGTATTTT. It yields the protein CASSSLQLGHSTDTQYF. J is TRBJ2-3 and V is TRBV13; weak D call: TRBD2 (5 bases). Germline V CDR1 and CDR2: PRHDT, FYEKMQ (reference sequence). Trimming stripped 4 bases from V and 0 bases from J, with 17 bases between. This CDR3 spans 17 amino acids.

The chain combines TRBV12-3 or TRBV12-4 with TRBJ2-7, with D possibly TRBD1 on 6 matching bases. There are 15 residues in the CDR3. Trimming removed 6 bases from V and 0 bases from J, with 15 bases in between. The CDR3 DNA sequence: TGTGCCAGCAGCCCTTACGGGACACTCTCCTACGAGCAGTACTTC. Residues: CASSPYGTLSYEQYF.

This clonotype was detected many times. The chain uses TRBV5-1 and TRBJ1-1; 8 positions agree with TRBD1. In germline, CDR1 is SGHRS, CDR2 YFSETQ. V dropped 3 bases and J dropped 8; count of bases not matched to a gene: 12. The CDR3 spans 15 residues. The CDR3 loop is CASSWGTGTYGEAFF. The CDR3 DNA is TGCGCCAGCAGCTGGGGGACAGGCACTTACGGGGAAGCTTTCTTT.

The rearrangement uses TRBV6-5 and TRBJ1-1, with D possibly being TRBD1 (5 bases). The ends were cut back, 0 bases at V and 5 bases at J, with 10 bases in the middle. CDR1 is MNHEY, CDR2 SVGAGI, per germline. CDR3 length: 14 amino acids. The DNA of the CDR3 is TGTGCCAGCAGTTACTCAAGGGGAGGAACTGAAGCTTTCTTT. Residues: CASSYSRGGTEAFF.

The chain combines TRBV6-6 with TRBJ2-3, with 9 bases identical to TRBD1. CDR1 MNHNY and CDR2 SVGAGI come from the germline V gene (reference sequence). The CDR3 has 15 residues. Losses at the gene ends were 5 bases for V and 5 bases for J; bases not matched to a gene: 8. The CDR3 sequence is CASSKQQGAVDTQYF. DNA of the CDR3: TGTGCCAGCAGTAAGCAACAGGGGGCGGTAGATACGCAGTATTTT.

This clonotype was counted at least ten times. The genes are TRBV5-6 and TRBJ2-3; possible D gene TRBD2, 6 bases. The V gene's germline CDR1 is SGHDT and CDR2 YYEEEE. The germline V and J ends were trimmed by 4 bases and 3 bases, with 12 bases remaining between them. CDR3 length: 14 amino acids. In nucleotides, the CDR3 is TGTGCCAGCAGCGCGCGGGACGCGACAGATACGCAGTATTTT. It is translated as CASSARDATDTQYF.

The V call is TRBV24-1, the J call TRBJ1-1; D ambiguous. The CDR3 runs to 14 residues. Trimming removed 2 bases from V and 0 bases from J, with 6 bases in between. CDR1 and CDR2 from the germline V gene are KGHDR and SFDVKD. The CDR3 DNA reads as TGTGCCACCAGTGATTCCGTCATGAACACTGAAGCTTTCTTT. Translating it yields CATSDSVMNTEAFF.

This clonotype has only a few counts. The rearrangement links TRBV10-3 to TRBJ2-7; D is perhaps TRBD1 or TRBD2 (5 bases each). This CDR3 contains 14 residues. Between the trimmed V and J ends, which lost 6 bases and 1 base, there was a span of 13 bases. Germline V lookup: CDR1 ENHRY, CDR2 SYGVKD. The CDR3 region is CAISPGTESYEQYF. In DNA, the CDR3 is TGTGCCATCAGCCCCGGGACGGAGTCCTACGAGCAGTACTTC.

This clonotype was counted ten times or more. The V gene is TRBV6-6, the J gene TRBJ1-2; unclear D gene. The CDR3 has 12 amino acids. Trimming took 0 bases from V and 8 from J, leaving 7 bases between them. Germline V lookup: CDR1 MNHNY, CDR2 SVGAGI (reference sequence). The CDR3 coding sequence is TGTGCCAGCAGTTACTCTGAGTTAGGCTACACCTTC. It encodes CASSYSELGYTF.

This clonotype was recorded at least ten times. The J gene is TRBJ1-2, the V gene TRBV20-1; TRBD1 is a possible D gene (6 bases). CDR1 and CDR2 from the germline V gene are DFQATT and SNEGSKA (reference sequence). The CDR3 is 15 amino acids. V was trimmed by 0 bases and J by 4 bases, leaving 15 bases between them. CDR3 nucleotides: TGCAGTGCTAGAGATTCGGGGGGCGCCGCCTATGGCTACACCTTC. This gives the protein CSARDSGGAAYGYTF.

There are a few counts of this clonotype. V is TRBV4-1 and J is TRBJ2-1; 12 nucleotides align to TRBD2. Germline CDR1 is MGHRA and CDR2 is YSYEKL. The CDR3 covers 17 residues. V was clipped by 4 bases and J by 7 bases; unmatched bases: 11. In nucleotides, the CDR3 is TGCGCCAGCAGCCCACCCTGGCGGACTAGCGGGGAGAATGAGCAGTTCTTC. Translated, it gives CASSPPWRTSGENEQFF.

The chain combines TRBV28 with TRBJ1-5; D remains unclear. This CDR3 region has 13 residues. Trimming stripped 7 bases from V and 4 bases from J, with 11 bases between. In germline, CDR1 is MDHEN, CDR2 SYDVKM. Written as DNA, the CDR3 is TGTGCCAGCACCAAGCAGGTTAATCAGCCCCAGCATTTT. Protein sequence: CASTKQVNQPQHF.

This clonotype was counted a single time. J is TRBJ1-2 and V is TRBV2; 8 bases match TRBD1. The length of the CDR3 is 14 residues. CDR1 and CDR2 (germline): SNHLY, FYNNEI. V was clipped by 6 bases and J by 5 bases; unmatched bases: 8. In DNA form, the CDR3 reads TGTGCCAGCAGAGACGACAGGGGCCCGTATGGCTACACCTTC. Its protein product is CASRDDRGPYGYTF.

The chain employs TRBV3-1 and TRBJ2-7, with D possibly being TRBD1 (5 bases). Per germline, CDR1 LGHDT and CDR2 YNNKEL (reference sequence). The CDR3 loop spans 16 amino acids. V shed 1 base and J shed 3 bases, with 16 bases lying between them. This CDR3 reads CASSQVSLGLFYEQYF. CDR3 nucleotide sequence: TGTGCCAGCAGCCAAGTATCTTTGGGGCTCTTCTACGAGCAGTACTTC.

This clonotype has only a few counts. V and J are TRBV7-2 and TRBJ1-2; D might be TRBD1 (6 bases). This CDR3 contains 14 residues. Trimming removed 5 bases at V and 6 bases at J, with 16 bases between. Germline V gene sequence: CDR1 SGHTA, CDR2 FQGNSA. CDR3 coding DNA: TGTGCCAGCAGCCTCGGGACAAAAGGAAATGGCTACACCTTC. It yields the protein CASSLGTKGNGYTF.

Note on this clonotype: At one end, the junction sequence differs from germline, possibly due to a read error. The chain uses TRBV3-1 and TRBJ1-5, with TRBD1 identical over 7 bases. The CDR3 has 14 residues. Germline-derived CDR1 and CDR2 are LGHDT and YNNKEL (reference sequence). The CDR3 DNA follows: TGTGCCAACAGCCCGGGAGGGGGCGGTCAGCCCCAGCATTTT. This encodes CANSPGGGGQPQHF.

In its sample, this clonotype was seen many times. J is TRBJ1-2 and V is TRBV7-2; 7 bases agree with TRBD1. The germline V gene encodes CDR1 SGHTA and CDR2 FQGNSA. The CDR3 consists of 16 residues. The V gene end was trimmed by 4 bases and the J gene end by 5 bases; junction bases not matched to a gene: 13. CDR3 DNA: TGTGCCAGCAGCTCGCAAGCCGGGACAGCTTCGTATGGCTACACCTTC. Translated, it gives CASSSQAGTASYGYTF.

As concerns this clonotype: A read error may account for a junction end that differs from germline. The chain carries TRBV12-3 or TRBV12-4 and TRBJ1-1; D remains ambiguous. The CDR3 is made up of 13 amino acids. The CDR3 region has the DNA TGTGCCGGCAGCCTCCTCGGGAAGATCGGGGCTTTCTTT. Encoded protein: CAGSLLGKIGAFF.

The genes are TRBV9 and TRBJ2-5; TRBD1 matches at 9 bases. V was clipped by 6 bases and J by 5 bases; unmatched bases: 8. The V gene's germline CDR1 is SGDLS and CDR2 YYNGEE. The CDR3 has 14 amino acids. The CDR3 loop reads CASNTQGAVETQYF. For the CDR3, the DNA is TGTGCCAGCAACACACAGGGGGCGGTGGAGACCCAGTACTTC. Full variable domain (missing parts from reference TRBV9 and TRBJ2-5): DSGVTQTPKHLITATGQRVTLRCSPRSGDLSVYWYQQSLDQGLQFLIQYYNGEERAKGNILERFSAQQFPDLHSELNLSSLELGDSALYFCASNTQGAVETQYFGPGTRLLVL.

This clonotype was recorded once. This may be a read error, as it is one base from a much larger clone. The chain employs TRBV29-1 and TRBJ2-5, with D perhaps matching TRBD2 (6 bases). The CDR3 is 14 amino acids. Germline CDR1 is SQVTM and CDR2 is ANQGSEA. Trimming stripped 5 bases from V and 5 bases from J, with 18 bases between. CDR3 bases: TGCAGCGTTAGCGGGTTAGGTGGGCAGGAGACCCAGTACTTC. Encoded protein: CSVSGLGGQETQYF. The whole variable domain, filled in from reference TRBV29-1 and TRBJ2-5, reads SAVISQKPSRDICQRGTSLTIQCQVDSQVTMMFWYRQQPGQSLTLIATANQGSEATYESGFVIDKFPISRPNLTFSTLTVSNMSPEDSSIYLCSVSGLGGQETQYFGPGTRLLVL.

This clonotype was recorded a few times. In DNA, the CDR3 is TGTGCCAGCAGTTACGGGTGGGGGATTCAAGCTTTCTTT. It translates to CASSYGWGIQAFF. The chain uses TRBV6-5 and TRBJ1-1, with a tentative D call TRBD1 (5 bases). Trimming pared 2 bases from V and 9 bases from J, leaving 13 bases between. Germline V gene data show CDR1 as MNHEY and CDR2 as SVGAGI. CDR3 length: 13 residues.

This clonotype was observed many times. The chain joins TRBV6-6 to TRBJ2-7, with 8 bases matching TRBD1. The germline gives CDR1 MNHNY, CDR2 SVGAGI (reference sequence). V shed 4 bases and J 1 base; nucleotides not matched to a gene: 9. The length of the CDR3 is 16 residues. CDR3 in DNA: TGTGCCAGCAGTTTCCCTCGGACAGGGATTTCCTACGAGCAGTACTTC. Residues: CASSFPRTGISYEQYF.

This clonotype was seen at least ten times. The rearrangement uses TRBV28 and TRBJ2-5; 8 bases are a match to TRBD2. The CDR3 is made up of 17 amino acids. J lost 1 base, V lost 2 bases, and 9 bases had no gene match. CDR1 and CDR2 (germline): MDHEN, SYDVKM. The DNA of the CDR3 is TGTGCCAGCAGTTTACAGCCCCGACTAGCGACCCAAGAGACCCAGTACTTC. This translates into CASSLQPRLATQETQYF.